Each of the 27 T cell receptor beta chains below was sequenced from the same sample in a study of sequential checkpoint blockade in melanoma (dated by TCRdb to the late 2010s). The treatment or condition label, read with the paper, signifies: randomized to nivolumab then ipilimumab (arm A) or the reverse (arm B). The method behind the library was the immunoSEQ multiplex PCR assay. In its TCRdb copy, this immuneACCESS table keeps in-frame sequences only and misses some clones. Where compared with another copy, unresolved V genes explain less than half of these, and the others have no known cause. The sample table holds 15,000 to 20,000 clones, of which approximately 57% were seen once. Together, the top ten hold around 17% of the sample. The material was CD8+ T cells sorted from blood (inferred from file names), obtained from a patient given nivolumab and ipilimumab in sequence. Receptors originate from a human donor with melanoma.

The gene calls are TRBV27 and TRBJ1-4, with TRBD1 matching over 7 bases. The V segment lost 5 bases and the J segment 7 bases; nucleotides outside the gene matches: 10. The CDR3 totals 15 residues. Germline loops: CDR1 MNHEY, CDR2 SMNVEV (reference sequence). In DNA form, the CDR3 reads TGTGCCAGCAGTCAATACAGGGGTGGACCTGAAAAACTGTTTTTT. Its translation: CASSQYRGGPEKLFF.

The rearrangement uses TRBV4-1 and TRBJ2-1; 11 positions agree with TRBD2. The CDR3 is made up of 17 amino acids. J was trimmed by 7 bases and V by 3 bases; bases with no gene match: 11. Germline CDR1 MGHRA, CDR2 YSYEKL. For the CDR3, the DNA is TGCGCCAGCAGCCATCAGGGTAGCGGGGGGGCTAAGAATGAGCAGTTCTTC. This gives the protein CASSHQGSGGAKNEQFF.

V is TRBV10-1 and J is TRBJ1-1; TRBD1 matches at 9 bases. Germline CDR1 reads WNHNN; CDR2 reads SYGVQD (reference sequence). V lost 4 bases to trimming and J lost 6 bases; unmatched junction nucleotides: 6. This CDR3 is 14 amino acids long. The CDR3 DNA is TGCGCCAGCAGTGTTAACAGGGGGCGTTCTGAAGCTTTCTTT. Protein product: CASSVNRGRSEAFF.

This clone is a singleton in its sample. The chain is built from TRBV7-3 and TRBJ2-1, with TRBD2 matching 9 bases. The germline V gene has CDR1 SGHTA and CDR2 FQGTGA. J lost 7 bases, V lost 5 bases, and 9 bases had no gene match. The CDR3 covers 15 residues. CDR3 sequence: CASSASPLAGNEQFF. The CDR3, as DNA: TGTGCCAGCAGCGCCTCTCCCCTAGCGGGGAATGAGCAGTTCTTC.

The chain has TRBV18 and TRBJ1-5; TRBD1 aligns across 8 bases. The CDR3 spans 15 residues. Germline CDR1 is KGHSH and CDR2 is LQKENI. The V and J ends lost 1 base and 6 bases, in that order; junction bases with no gene match: 5. DNA for the CDR3: TGTGCCAGCTCACCACGCCAGGGGGCCTTTCAGCCCCAGCATTTT. Protein product: CASSPRQGAFQPQHF. The whole variable domain, filled in from reference TRBV18 and TRBJ1-5, reads NAGVMQNPRHLVRRRGQEARLRCSPMKGHSHVYWYRQLPEEGLKFMVYLQKENIIDESGMPKERFSAEFPKEGPSILRIQQVVRGDSAAYFCASSPRQGAFQPQHFGDGTRLSIL.

The CDR3 protein is CASSPGTDELMGYTF. CDR3 DNA: TGTGCCAGCAGTCCCGGGACAGACGAACTTATGGGCTACACCTTC. The rearrangement links TRBV6-5 to TRBJ1-2; TRBD1 matches at 7 bases. The CDR3 length is 15 residues. Germline values: CDR1 MNHEY, CDR2 SVGAGI. J gave up 8 bases and V 5 bases, and 14 bases lay outside the gene matches.

This chain links TRBV25-1 with TRBJ2-1; the D gene is possibly TRBD1 (5 bases). The CDR3 spans 13 residues. With 8 bases removed from V and 8 bases from J, the gap between germline ends came to 16 bases. The V gene's germline CDR1 is MGHDK and CDR2 SYGVNS. This CDR3 is CASRSQGFHEQFF. The DNA of the CDR3 is TGTGCCAGCCGCAGTCAGGGCTTCCATGAGCAGTTCTTC.

This clone was observed a single time. This chain connects TRBV6-5 to TRBJ2-7; 10 nucleotides line up with TRBD1. The J segment lost 6 bases and the V segment lost 6 bases, leaving 11 bases of the junction unmatched. The CDR3 spans 15 residues. CDR1 and CDR2 from the germline V gene are MNHEY and SVGAGI. CDR3 region: CASSRSRQGAFEQYF. DNA for the CDR3: TGTGCCAGCAGCCGGAGCCGACAGGGGGCTTTCGAGCAGTACTTC.

V gene TRBV5-6 combines with J gene TRBJ1-2, with TRBD1 matching over 11 bases. Germline CDR1 and CDR2: SGHDT and YYEEEE. The CDR3 runs 14 residues. Trimming took 3 bases from V and 7 from J; bases not matched to a gene: 5. For the CDR3, the DNA is TGTGCCAGCAGCTGGACAGGGGGCTCCGGTGGCTACACCTTC. Residues: CASSWTGGSGGYTF.

The rearrangement joins TRBV5-1 to TRBJ2-1, with D unclear. V was shortened by 0 bases and J by 10 bases, with 11 bases between the two germline ends. CDR3 length equals 13 residues. Germline V gene lookup returns CDR1 SGHRS and CDR2 YFSETQ. The CDR3 DNA is TGCGCCAGCAGCTTGGCGCTAGAGAACGAGCAGTTCTTC. This codes for CASSLALENEQFF.

This chain uses TRBV5-5 with TRBJ2-7; D unclear. Germline CDR1 and CDR2: SGHKS and YYEKEE (reference sequence). The CDR3 has 14 residues. Trimming shortened V by 2 bases and J by 2 bases, and 11 bases separated the two germline ends. The chain's CDR3 is CASSFIVSPYEQYF. CDR3 sequence (DNA): TGTGCCAGCAGCTTTATCGTATCTCCCTACGAGCAGTACTTC.

This sequence joins TRBV29-1 and TRBJ2-7, with 7 bases that match TRBD1. This CDR3 comprises 13 residues. CDR1 is SQVTM and CDR2 is ANQGSEA in the germline V gene. The ends lost 3 bases at V and 2 bases at J; junction bases unmatched: 4. CDR3 region: CSVETGQTYEQYF. CDR3 DNA sequence: TGCAGCGTTGAGACAGGGCAAACCTACGAGCAGTACTTC.

The rearrangement links TRBV7-6 to TRBJ2-5, with 8 bases that match TRBD1. CDR1 and CDR2 (germline): SGHVS, FNYEAQ. The V and J ends lost 4 bases and 4 bases, in that order; junction bases with no gene match: 8. The CDR3 length is 15 residues. The DNA for the CDR3 is TGTGCCAGCAGCTCTAGACCCGACAGGGGAGAGACCCAGTACTTC. Amino acids: CASSSRPDRGETQYF.

The chain has TRBV5-6 and TRBJ2-1; 7 bases fit TRBD2. After removal of 2 bases from V and 5 bases from J, the junction contained 1 base not matched to a gene. Germline V gene lookup returns CDR1 SGHDT and CDR2 YYEEEE. This CDR3 region has 13 residues. CDR3 in DNA: TGTGCCAGCAGCTTAGCGGGACACAATGAGCAGTTCTTC. It yields the protein CASSLAGHNEQFF.

The V call is TRBV5-6, the J call TRBJ2-7, with 8 bases lining up with TRBD2. Per germline, CDR1 SGHDT and CDR2 YYEEEE. There are 14 residues in the CDR3. Trimming took 4 bases from V and 7 from J; bases not matched to a gene: 10. DNA of the CDR3: TGTGCCAGCAGCCCCGACTGGACTAGCTTGGAGCAGTACTTC. This encodes CASSPDWTSLEQYF.

This clone was seen once. The chain is built from TRBV7-6 and TRBJ2-1, with D perhaps TRBD2 (5 bases). Trimming shortened V by 4 bases and J by 14 bases, and 12 bases separated the two germline ends. The length of the CDR3 is 11 residues. CDR1 is SGHVS and CDR2 is FNYEAQ in the germline V gene. CDR3: CASSSGQREFF. CDR3 sequence (DNA): TGTGCCAGCAGCTCCGGGCAGAGGGAGTTCTTC. The variable domain in full, with the rest retrieved from reference TRBV7-6 and TRBJ2-1, is GAGVSQSPRYKVTKRGQDVALRCDPISGHVSLYWYRQALGQGPEFLTYFNYEAQQDKSGLPNDRFSAERPEGSISTLTIQRTEQRDSAMYRCASSSGQREFFGPGTRLTVL.

The CDR3 reads CASSALGLAGDLETQYF. In DNA form, the CDR3 reads TGTGCCAGCAGTGCCCTAGGACTAGCGGGAGATTTGGAGACCCAGTACTTC. The chain carries TRBV28 and TRBJ2-5; TRBD2 agrees at 13 bases. CDR1 is MDHEN, CDR2 SYDVKM, per germline. The J segment lost 5 bases and the V segment lost 5 bases, leaving 11 bases of the junction unmatched. The CDR3 is made up of 17 amino acids.

The rearrangement uses TRBV6-5 and TRBJ1-2, with TRBD1 matching 8 bases. From germline, CDR1 is MNHEY and CDR2 SVGAGI. V trimming: 2 bases; J trimming: 3 bases; junction bases outside the gene matches: 5. The CDR3 has 15 amino acids. CDR3 DNA sequence: TGTGCCAGCAGTTACACCCGGGACAGGCACTATGGCTACACCTTC. Its translation is CASSYTRDRHYGYTF.

The chain employs TRBV10-2 and TRBJ2-1; 13 bases align to TRBD2. Germline V gene sequence: CDR1 WSHSY, CDR2 SAAADI. With V trimmed by 2 bases and J by 8 bases, 3 bases remained unmatched. The CDR3 extends over 15 amino acids. CDR3 DNA: TGCGCCAGCAGTGAGACTAGCGGGGGGGCCCATGAGCAGTTCTTC. It is translated as CASSETSGGAHEQFF.

CDR3 amino acids: CASSQGPGQGHQPQHF. The CDR3, as DNA: TGCGCCAGCAGCCAGGGCCCGGGACAGGGGCATCAGCCCCAGCATTTT. This sequence joins TRBV4-1 and TRBJ1-5, with 10 positions matching TRBD1. V gave up 3 bases and J gave up 5 bases; unmatched junction bases: 7. CDR1 MGHRA and CDR2 YSYEKL come from the germline V gene. The CDR3 is 16 residues long.

This clone was counted between two and nine times. This rearrangement joins TRBV11-2 to TRBJ1-1, with unresolved D. V was trimmed by 5 bases and J by 0 bases, leaving 13 bases between them. CDR1 and CDR2 from the germline V gene are SGHAT and FQNNGV. The CDR3 consists of 15 residues. Here the CDR3 reads CASSPSGWMNTEAFF. DNA for the CDR3: TGTGCCAGCAGCCCTAGCGGGTGGATGAACACTGAAGCTTTCTTT.

V is TRBV6-1 and J is TRBJ2-2; weak D call: TRBD2 (5 bases). This CDR3 is built from 15 residues. The V end lost 7 bases, the J end lost 0 bases, and 12 bases lay between the germline ends. Per the germline V gene, CDR1 is MNHNS and CDR2 is SASEGT. This CDR3 reads CASKRTGTNTGELFF. CDR3 sequence (DNA): TGTGCCAGCAAAAGGACGGGAACGAACACCGGGGAGCTGTTTTTT.

This clone was counted between two and nine times. The chain couples TRBV12-1 to TRBJ1-6; TRBD1 is the table's D call and was not checked against the DNA. TRBV12-1 is described as a pseudogene. The CDR3 runs 16 residues. CDR3 loop: CASSFPWARQDSPLHF. CDR3 bases: TGTGCCAGCAGCTTTCCTTGGGCCCGGCAGGATTCACCCCTCCACTTT.

The gene calls are TRBV5-6 and TRBJ2-5; the match to TRBD2 covers 8 bases. The J call may not be correct, given that the DNA end is closer to TRBJ2-7. This CDR3 has 17 residues. In germline, CDR1 is SGHDT, CDR2 YYEEEE. This CDR3 is CASSLELAELPAYEQYF. CDR3 in DNA: TGTGCCAGCAGCTTGGAACTAGCGGAGCTACCAGCCTACGAGCAGTACTTC.

The V gene is TRBV29-1, the J gene TRBJ2-2; TRBD1 agrees at 8 bases. The CDR3 totals 13 residues. Germline CDR1 is SQVTM and CDR2 is ANQGSEA. With 7 bases clipped from V and 2 bases from J, the junction kept 3 bases outside the gene matches. The CDR3 spells CSGTGTNTGELFF. The DNA of the CDR3 is TGCAGCGGGACAGGGACCAACACCGGGGAGCTGTTTTTT.

The genes are TRBV27 and TRBJ2-5; tentative D call: TRBD2 (6 bases). The CDR3 spans 14 residues. Germline CDR1 MNHEY, CDR2 SMNVEV (reference sequence). V lost 5 bases to trimming and J lost 3 bases, with 13 bases between them. CDR3: CASSNLGGEETQYF. The CDR3 nucleotides read TGTGCCAGCAGTAATCTAGGCGGGGAAGAGACCCAGTACTTC.

The chain employs TRBV7-6 and TRBJ2-1; TRBD2 matches at 9 bases. Trimming removed 5 bases from V and 5 bases from J; junction bases left unmatched: 10. This CDR3 contains 16 residues. Germline V lookup: CDR1 SGHVS, CDR2 FNYEAQ. In DNA, the CDR3 is TGTGCCAGCAGCCCTTTCTATAGCGGGGGAAACAATGAGCAGTTCTTC. Translated: CASSPFYSGGNNEQFF.